Listed below are T cell receptor beta chains from one sample, sequenced in a study of T-cell memory formation after mild COVID-19. Using its own MiXCR run on the 5' RACE reads, TCRdb lists one record per CDR3 protein. The table has 470,000 or so distinct CDR3 sequences, about 23% seen once. Sequencing was carried out using PBMCs or a T cell subset sorted from them (not recorded which). Receptors were obtained from an adult woman who had mild COVID-19 (a few samples of this study predate the infection). Cell type and time point are not known. Each CDR3 is given with its conserved first and last residue. Each record gives: D gene, J gene, V gene, clone size, CDR3 protein, CDR3 DNA. A D gene is named only where the DNA matches it firmly. Some rows mark clone size as missing; the rest say once, few, many or name a class of expanded clone.

. TRBJ2-5 TRBV6-6 few CASSLSQQGGKETQYF TGTGCCAGCAGTCTATCTCAACAGGGGGGGAAAGAGACCCAGTACTTC
. TRBJ1-1 TRBV2 . CATTGGGMNTEAFF TGTGCCACCACCGGGGGAGGGATGAACACTGAAGCTTTCTTT
. TRBJ2-1 TRBV7-9 . CASSLALTGGNEQFF TGTGCCAGCAGCTTAGCGTTGACTGGGGGCAATGAGCAGTTCTTC
TRBD1 TRBJ1-2 TRBV19 . CASISRTGGADGYTF TGTGCCAGTATTAGCCGGACAGGGGGCGCAGATGGCTACACCTTC
. TRBJ2-2 TRBV9 . CASSVDGGVTGELFF TGTGCCAGCAGCGTAGACGGGGGCGTCACCGGGGAGCTGTTTTTT
TRBD2 TRBJ2-5 TRBV10-3 . CAISESGTSGQETQYF TGTGCCATCAGTGAATCCGGGACTAGCGGACAAGAGACCCAGTACTTC
. TRBJ2-2 TRBV2 . CASNLGANTGELFF TGTGCCAGCAACCTGGGTGCGAACACCGGGGAGCTGTTTTTT
. TRBJ2-7 TRBV24-1 . CATSDPDRYEQYF TGTGCCACCAGTGACCCTGACAGGTACGAGCAGTACTTC
. TRBJ2-5 TRBV4-3 few CASSQRGEREETQYF TGCGCCAGCAGCCAAAGAGGGGAGCGGGAAGAGACCCAGTACTTC
. TRBJ1-5 TRBV6-5 . CASSYSEYRQPQHF TGTGCCAGCAGTTACTCGGAGTACAGGCAGCCCCAGCATTTT
. TRBJ1-5 TRBV20-1 . CSASRASGYQPQHF TGCAGTGCTTCCCGGGCGAGTGGTTATCAGCCCCAGCATTTT
TRBD1 TRBJ2-3 TRBV19 few CASRDRGGDTQYF TGTGCCAGCCGGGACAGGGGTGGGGATACGCAGTATTTT
. TRBJ2-3 TRBV4-3 few CASSQDFGTDTQYF TGCGCCAGCAGCCAAGATTTCGGCACAGATACGCAGTATTTT
TRBD1 TRBJ1-2 TRBV7-6 . CASSLGDRSNYGYTF TGTGCCAGCAGCTTAGGGGACAGGTCTAACTATGGCTACACCTTC
TRBD1 TRBJ1-2 TRBV28 few CASRRDRADGYTF TGTGCCAGCAGGCGGGACAGGGCCGATGGCTACACCTTC
. TRBJ1-1 TRBV6-2/TRBV6-3 . CASSYYGTTEAFF TGTGCCAGCAGTTACTACGGGACCACTGAAGCTTTCTTT
. TRBJ2-1 TRBV12-3/TRBV12-4 few CASSLRTPNEQFF TGTGCCAGCAGTCTAAGGACCCCTAATGAGCAGTTCTTC
. TRBJ2-7 TRBV4-1 . CASSQVVRYDYEQYF TGCGCCAGCAGCCAAGTGGTCAGGTATGACTACGAGCAGTACTTC
. TRBJ2-3 TRBV5-4 medium-sized CASSSQAGPRGNTQYF TGTGCCAGCAGCTCTCAGGCGGGACCACGGGGAAATACGCAGTATTTT
TRBD2 TRBJ2-2 TRBV5-1 . CASSLAPWSGAKNTGELFF TGCGCCAGCAGCTTGGCCCCGTGGAGCGGGGCCAAGAACACCGGGGAGCTGTTTTTT
TRBD1 TRBJ2-2 TRBV7-2 . CASSLVGQGANTGELFF TGTGCCAGCAGCTTAGTAGGACAGGGGGCGAACACCGGGGAGCTGTTTTTT